This TCR beta chain was profiled in a study of post-analysis software for immune sequencing data. Study overall: Relapsing-remitting, secondary progressive and progressive-relapsing forms of multiple sclerosis all featured among disease courses. The study, taken as a whole, reports: Compared with controls, patients had more of about 5 TRBV segments, including TRBV5-6, TRBV5-1 and TRBV20-1. Samples prepared in the same batch strongly co-clustered by F measure. Versus controls, multiple sclerosis patients showed significantly lower diversity (normalized Chao1).

The sample holds one count of this clonotype. Its antigen is not known. Unique molecular identifiers featured in each of the TCR beta cDNA libraries. Each sample of roughly 0.95 to 10 million input T cells yielded roughly 0.5 million cDNA molecules, so each molecule approximated one T cell. TCRdb passed the PCR reads through MiXCR, listing each CDR3 protein once. The sample lists roughly 620,000 distinct CDR3 sequences, 44% occurring once. The CDR3 has 15 amino acids. The V gene end was trimmed by 3 bases and the J gene end by 0 bases; junction bases not matched to a gene: 5. This receptor was taken from a girl aged 10-17 years with multiple sclerosis. The specimen sequenced was blood. The gene calls are TRBV12-3 or TRBV12-4 and TRBJ2-7, with 7 positions matching TRBD2. CDR3 sequence: CASSFPASGSYEQYF. The CDR3 DNA is TGTGCCAGCAGTTTTCCTGCTAGCGGCTCCTACGAGCAGTACTTC.